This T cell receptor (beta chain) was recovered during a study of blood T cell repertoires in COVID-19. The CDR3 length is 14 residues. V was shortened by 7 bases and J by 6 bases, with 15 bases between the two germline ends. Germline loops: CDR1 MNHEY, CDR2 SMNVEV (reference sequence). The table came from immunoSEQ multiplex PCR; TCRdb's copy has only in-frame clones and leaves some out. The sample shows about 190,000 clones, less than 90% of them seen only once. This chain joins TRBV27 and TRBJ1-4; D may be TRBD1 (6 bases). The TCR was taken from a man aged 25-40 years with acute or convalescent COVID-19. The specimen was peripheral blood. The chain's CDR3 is CASTYRVGDEKLFF. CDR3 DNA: TGTGCCAGCACCTACAGGGTCGGGGATGAAAAACTGTTTTTT.